The 27 T cell receptor beta chains given below trace back to one sample, sequenced in a study of radiotherapy plus CTLA-4 blockade in lung cancer. Measured with immunoSEQ multiplex PCR; TCRdb has only the in-frame clones, and not every one. The table shows about 82,000 clones, with 72% occurring only once. The material was peripheral blood, obtained from a patient treated with radiotherapy plus ipilimumab. Source of these receptors: a human donor with non-small cell lung cancer that progressed on radiotherapy plus ipilimumab.

This clone was seen many times. The chain has TRBV9 and TRBJ2-3, with 10 bases that match TRBD1. V lost 4 bases and J lost 5; bases outside the gene matches: 7. CDR3 length: 15 amino acids. Germline V lookup: CDR1 SGDLS, CDR2 YYNGEE. DNA for the CDR3: TGTGCCAGCAGCCCTCGACAGGGGGCAGGAGATACGCAGTATTTT. It yields the protein CASSPRQGAGDTQYF.

The J gene is TRBJ2-3, the V gene TRBV9; D unclear. Between the trimmed V and J ends, which lost 2 bases and 2 bases, there was a span of 12 bases. Looked up from germline, CDR1 is SGDLS and CDR2 is YYNGEE. The CDR3 is 15 amino acids. This CDR3 is CASSVGGLYTDTQYF. The CDR3, as DNA: TGTGCCAGCAGCGTCGGCGGATTGTACACAGATACGCAGTATTTT.

V usage is TRBV10-3 and J usage is TRBJ2-1; 7 nucleotides line up with TRBD2. Per germline, CDR1 ENHRY and CDR2 SYGVKD. CDR3 length: 15 residues. The V segment lost 6 bases and the J segment 6 bases; nucleotides outside the gene matches: 11. Written as DNA, the CDR3 is TGTGCCATCAGCGGCGGGTCGGGAGGACCCAATGAGCAGTTCTTC. Translation: CAISGGSGGPNEQFF.

This rearrangement joins TRBV11-2 to TRBJ2-3, with D perhaps matching TRBD2 (8 bases). This CDR3 has 13 amino acids. V was shortened by 10 bases and J by 3 bases, with 14 bases between the two germline ends. Germline CDR1 and CDR2: SGHAT and FQNNGV. Here the CDR3 reads CANGRGLTDTQYF. The DNA for the CDR3 is TGTGCCAACGGGAGGGGGCTGACAGATACGCAGTATTTT.

The V call is TRBV19, the J call TRBJ1-5; tentative D call: TRBD1 (5 bases). Trimming removed 5 bases from V and 2 bases from J, with 22 bases in between. The CDR3 runs 18 residues. Germline V gene sequence: CDR1 LNHDA, CDR2 SQIVND (reference sequence). CDR3 coding DNA: TGTGCCAGTAGTCCTCCAGGGAAAGGAGGGTTAGGCAATCAGCCCCAGCATTTT. This encodes CASSPPGKGGLGNQPQHF. Drawing the rest from reference TRBV19 and TRBJ1-5, the complete variable domain is DGGITQSPKYLFRKEGQNVTLSCEQNLNHDAMYWYRQDPGQGLRLIYYSQIVNDFQKGDIAEGYSVSREKKESFPLTVTSAQKNPTAFYLCASSPPGKGGLGNQPQHFGDGTRLSIL.

This chain joins TRBV29-1 and TRBJ2-7; D may correspond to TRBD1 or TRBD2 (6 bases each). V dropped 6 bases and J dropped 3 bases, with 12 bases sitting between them. Germline V CDR1 and CDR2: SQVTM, ANQGSEA. The length of the CDR3 is 12 residues. As DNA, the CDR3 is TGCAGCGTCCCTGGAGGGGGCTACGAGCAGTACTTC. Amino acids: CSVPGGGYEQYF.

The chain combines TRBV7-9 with TRBJ1-6; D is undetermined. Trimming took off 1 base at V and 7 bases at J, with 11 bases between the two ends. The germline gives CDR1 SEHNR, CDR2 FQNEAQ (reference sequence). CDR3 length: 15 amino acids. The CDR3 here is CASSLEIGVNSPLHF. Written as DNA, the CDR3 is TGTGCCAGCAGCTTAGAAATAGGTGTAAATTCACCCCTCCACTTT.

The gene calls are TRBV27 and TRBJ1-2; 10 bases line up with TRBD1. This CDR3 comprises 15 residues. V was pared by 8 bases and J by 9 bases, with 15 bases of the junction left unmatched. Germline-derived CDR1 and CDR2 are MNHEY and SMNVEV (reference sequence). Here the CDR3 DNA reads TGTGCCAGCCGCTCAAGGGGGGGACAGGGGTTGAGCTACACCTTC. This gives the protein CASRSRGGQGLSYTF.

The chain has TRBV6-1 and TRBJ2-7; D gene uncertain. The germline V gene has CDR1 MNHNS and CDR2 SASEGT. This CDR3 spans 14 amino acids. The V end lost 6 bases, the J end lost 0 bases, and 12 bases lay between the germline ends. The CDR3 sequence is CASRVKQISYEQYF. For the CDR3, the DNA is TGTGCCAGCAGGGTTAAACAGATCTCCTACGAGCAGTACTTC.

This clone was picked up a small number of times. This chain joins TRBV29-1 and TRBJ2-3; 10 bases align to TRBD1. Trimming removed 0 bases from V and 6 bases from J; junction bases left unmatched: 9. Looked up from germline, CDR1 is SQVTM and CDR2 is ANQGSEA. This CDR3 has 16 amino acids. The CDR3 region has the DNA TGCAGCGTTGAAGAGTGGGGACAGGGGAAGTCGGATACGCAGTATTTT. Translation gives CSVEEWGQGKSDTQYF.

The chain recombines TRBV11-2 with TRBJ1-3; 7 bases are a match to TRBD1. This CDR3 contains 18 residues. Germline V gives CDR1 SGHAT, CDR2 FQNNGV. Trimming cost V 5 bases and J 0 bases; bases outside gene matches: 13. The CDR3 spells CASSDLLRRGSSGNTIYF. CDR3 bases: TGTGCCAGCAGCGACCTTCTCCGCAGGGGGAGCTCTGGAAACACCATATATTTT.

Here the CDR3 DNA reads TGTGCCAGCAGCTTCCACTTGAACACCGGGGAGCTGTTTTTT. This encodes CASSFHLNTGELFF. The genes are TRBV11-3 and TRBJ2-2; D is uncertain. This CDR3 region has 14 residues. Per germline, CDR1 SGHNT and CDR2 YENEEA. Trimming stripped 3 bases from V and 1 base from J, with 6 bases between.

This sequence joins TRBV5-4 and TRBJ1-2; D is unresolved. This CDR3 has 14 residues. CDR1 is SGHNT and CDR2 is YYREEE in the germline V gene (reference sequence). The V gene lost 0 bases and the J gene lost 4 bases, with 10 bases spanning the gap. CDR3 loop: CASSLDRSSYGYTF. CDR3 sequence (DNA): TGTGCCAGCAGCTTGGACCGATCTTCCTATGGCTACACCTTC.

The V gene is TRBV6-1, the J gene TRBJ2-7, with D possibly being TRBD1 (6 bases). Trimming left V 4 bases short and J 6 bases short, with 25 bases between. Looked up from germline, CDR1 is MNHNS and CDR2 is SASEGT. This CDR3 region has 17 residues. This CDR3 reads CASSASWAGRGGSEQYF. CDR3 DNA: TGTGCCAGCAGTGCGAGCTGGGCAGGGAGAGGGGGATCCGAGCAGTACTTC.

The CDR3 is CASSESGAPDTQYF. Here the CDR3 DNA reads TGCGCCAGCAGTGAGTCAGGGGCCCCAGATACGCAGTATTTT. The genes are TRBV10-1 and TRBJ2-3, with TRBD1 as a possible D gene (5 bases). Germline-derived CDR1 and CDR2 are WNHNN and SYGVQD (reference sequence). This CDR3 contains 14 residues. Trimming stripped 0 bases from V and 4 bases from J, with 8 bases between.

The V gene is TRBV28, the J gene TRBJ2-2, with 7 nucleotides matching TRBD1. The CDR3 has 14 amino acids. Germline CDR1 and CDR2: MDHEN and SYDVKM. The V and J ends lost 2 bases and 7 bases, in that order; junction bases with no gene match: 4. The CDR3 nucleotides are TGTGCCAGCAGTTTAAGGGGGCAGGGCGGGGAGCTGTTTTTT. The encoded protein is CASSLRGQGGELFF.

The chain links TRBV10-3 to TRBJ2-1; TRBD2 aligns across 13 bases. V shed 6 bases, J shed 12 bases, and the junction held 11 bases outside the gene matches. This CDR3 region has 15 residues. Germline CDR1 and CDR2: ENHRY and SYGVKD. CDR3: CAISAPGLAGLGQFF. For the CDR3, the DNA is TGTGCCATCAGCGCGCCGGGACTAGCGGGACTTGGGCAGTTCTTC.

This clone was seen only once. The V call is TRBV27, the J call TRBJ2-1; TRBD2 might be the D (5 bases). Germline V gene sequence: CDR1 MNHEY, CDR2 SMNVEV (reference sequence). CDR3 length equals 12 residues. The V gene lost 8 bases and the J gene lost 14 bases, with 19 bases spanning the gap. The CDR3 bases are TGTGCCAGCGCCCCTATGGCGGGTGCCAAGTTCTTC. Residues: CASAPMAGAKFF.

This sequence joins TRBV14 and TRBJ1-2, with D unresolved. Germline V lookup: CDR1 SGHDN, CDR2 FVKESK. V shed 1 base and J shed 5 bases, with 5 bases lying between them. The CDR3 extends over 12 amino acids. CDR3 protein: CASSQAFYGYTF. In DNA, the CDR3 is TGTGCCAGCAGCCAAGCCTTTTATGGCTACACCTTC.

This chain uses TRBV21-1 with TRBJ1-1. TRBV21-1 has pseudogene status. The CDR3 runs 14 residues. This CDR3 is CASSILGTNTEAFF. The CDR3 nucleotides are TGTGCCAGCAGCATTCTCGGAACGAACACTGAAGCTTTCTTT.

This chain uses TRBV19 with TRBJ2-7; TRBD1 is a possible D gene (6 bases). Germline V gives CDR1 LNHDA, CDR2 SQIVND (reference sequence). This CDR3 contains 13 residues. V was cut by 6 bases and J by 6 bases, with 15 bases left in between. The CDR3 loop reads CASRTTGFGEQYF. CDR3 nucleotide sequence: TGTGCCAGTAGGACAACAGGGTTTGGCGAGCAGTACTTC.

The chain joins TRBV4-3 to TRBJ2-5, with 8 positions matching TRBD1. Germline V gives CDR1 LGHNA, CDR2 YSLEER. V lost 0 bases and J lost 3; bases outside the gene matches: 15. The CDR3 is made up of 19 amino acids. CDR3 bases: TGCGCCAGCAGCCAAGATCGGACAGGGAGGACCATAGCCAAAGAGACCCAGTACTTC. This codes for CASSQDRTGRTIAKETQYF.

V is TRBV7-9 and J is TRBJ2-1; D may be TRBD2 (6 bases). The ends were cut back, 5 bases at V and 10 bases at J, with 15 bases in the middle. The CDR3 covers 13 residues. Per the germline V gene, CDR1 is SEHNR and CDR2 is FQNEAQ (reference sequence). The CDR3 reads CASSPEGGGEQFF. In DNA form, the CDR3 reads TGTGCCAGCAGCCCCGAGGGTGGGGGGGAGCAGTTCTTC.

The genes are TRBV4-2 and TRBJ1-2; perhaps TRBD1 as D (6 bases). Trimming shortened V by 0 bases and J by 3 bases, and 11 bases separated the two germline ends. The CDR3 runs 15 residues. Germline lookup yields CDR1 LGHNA and CDR2 YNFKEQ. The CDR3 DNA follows: TGTGCCAGCAGCCAAGATAGCGGACAGTACTATGGCTACACCTTC. It specifies CASSQDSGQYYGYTF.

The V and J genes are TRBV15 and TRBJ2-2; 10 bases fit TRBD1. V shed 3 bases and J 8 bases; nucleotides not matched to a gene: 12. The germline gives CDR1 LNHNV, CDR2 YYDKDF (reference sequence). This CDR3 region has 17 residues. The CDR3 loop is CATSRLGDRGNFGELFF. CDR3 sequence (DNA): TGTGCCACCAGCAGGCTAGGGGACAGGGGCAATTTTGGGGAGCTGTTTTTT.

This clone qualifies as medium-sized (0.01 to 0.1%). CDR3 in amino acids: CASSLEKGQGAETQYF. The CDR3 nucleotides read TGTGCCAGCAGCTTAGAAAAGGGACAGGGGGCAGAGACCCAGTACTTC. The chain carries TRBV7-9 and TRBJ2-5; 12 bases align to TRBD1. Germline assignment: CDR1 SEHNR and CDR2 FQNEAQ (reference sequence). The CDR3 is 16 amino acids. Trimming at V came to 1 base and at J to 4 bases, leaving 4 bases not matched to a gene.

The V and J genes are TRBV19 and TRBJ2-1; D perhaps matches TRBD1 (5 bases). Trimming took off 6 bases at V and 10 bases at J, with 13 bases between the two ends. The germline gives CDR1 LNHDA, CDR2 SQIVND (reference sequence). The CDR3 totals 12 residues. CDR3 sequence: CASSIGKGEQFF. For the CDR3, the DNA is TGTGCCAGTAGCATCGGAAAGGGGGAGCAGTTCTTC.